The next 2 T cell receptor beta chains were all read from a single sample in a study of cytomegalovirus exposure and HLA in healthy donors. 60 Vbeta and 13 Jbeta primers were used in PCR. Repertoires were generated with immunoSEQ multiplex PCR, while TCRdb's copy carries only in-frame clones and drops some. The data show about 100,000 clones, approximately 81% seen once. What was sequenced was PBMCs. Source of these receptors: a female donor in good health and CMV-seropositive.

This clone was observed a handful of times. This sequence joins TRBV10-1 and TRBJ2-3, with TRBD2 matching 11 bases. The CDR3 is made up of 17 amino acids. The germline V gene encodes CDR1 WNHNN and CDR2 SYGVQD (reference sequence). The J segment lost 3 bases and the V segment lost 5 bases, leaving 10 bases of the junction unmatched. The CDR3 DNA follows: TGCGCCAGCAGTACCGGGACTAGCGGTATTGGGACAGATACGCAGTATTTT. Translating gives CASSTGTSGIGTDTQYF.

This clone was counted a few times. J is TRBJ2-7 and V is TRBV30; 7 nucleotides agree with TRBD2. The CDR3 is made up of 12 amino acids. Trimming removed 3 bases from V and 5 bases from J; junction bases left unmatched: 4. Germline V CDR1 and CDR2: GTSNPN, SVGIG (reference sequence). The CDR3: CAWSGRRDEQYF. In DNA, the CDR3 is TGTGCCTGGAGCGGGAGGAGGGACGAGCAGTACTTC.